The next 16 T cell receptor beta chains were all read from a single sample in a study of patients and donors after allogeneic stem cell transplantation (dated by TCRdb to about 2020). The receptor library was made with RT-PCR. The sequencer listed for this sample is NextSeq 550. TCRdb reworked the public reads: Q25 trimming with fastp, MiXCR clone assembly, productive beta chains retained. All rows with the same CDR3 protein become a single entry with the most common DNA and genes. The sample table records over 150,000 distinct CDR3 sequences; about 32% of these occur just once. Together, the top ten hold under 3.5% of the sample. The sample comprised blood, either unsorted or a sorted T cell fraction (not recorded which). These receptors were obtained from a human donor who was either an allogeneic HSCT recipient or a stem cell or donor lymphocyte infusion donor (not recorded which). It is not recorded whose cells these are; they may come from a transplant donor.

The J gene is TRBJ2-2, the V gene TRBV11-2; TRBD1 aligns across 9 bases. V lost 5 bases and J lost 2; bases outside the gene matches: 3. There are 15 residues in the CDR3. Germline values: CDR1 SGHAT, CDR2 FQNNGV. For the CDR3, the DNA is TGTGCCAGCAGCCGGACAGGGGATAACACCGGGGAGCTGTTTTTT. This encodes CASSRTGDNTGELFF.

This clonotype was seen a few times. V usage is TRBV6-2 or TRBV6-3 and J usage is TRBJ1-2; the D is unclear. The V end lost 1 base, the J end lost 8 bases, and 5 bases lay between the germline ends. This CDR3 comprises 11 residues. CDR1 and CDR2 (germline): MNHEY, SVGEGT. As DNA, the CDR3 is TGTGCCAGCAGTTACTTTAGCGGCTACACCTTC. It specifies CASSYFSGYTF.

The chain couples TRBV29-1 to TRBJ1-1; maybe TRBD1 (5 bases). The germline CDR1 and CDR2 sequences are SQVTM and ANQGSEA. This CDR3 spans 15 amino acids. Trimming took off 7 bases at V and 1 base at J, with 19 bases between the two ends. This CDR3 reads CSAEGGAVRNTEAFF. CDR3 in DNA: TGCAGCGCCGAAGGTGGGGCAGTAAGGAACACTGAAGCTTTCTTT.

The chain recombines TRBV5-1 with TRBJ2-1, with TRBD2 matching over 10 bases. The CDR3 extends over 17 amino acids. Germline CDR1 reads SGHRS; CDR2 reads YFSETQ. V was clipped by 0 bases and J by 4 bases; unmatched bases: 7. CDR3 DNA: TGCGCCAGCAGCTTGGCGTTGACTAGCGGGCGTTACAATGAGCAGTTCTTC. Its protein is CASSLALTSGRYNEQFF.

This sequence joins TRBV7-8 and TRBJ1-2; unclear D gene. This CDR3 has 13 residues. V lost 3 bases, J lost 4 bases, and 9 bases lay in between. Germline V gene lookup returns CDR1 SGHVS and CDR2 FQNEAQ. DNA of the CDR3: TGTGCCAGCAGCTTTTCCGGGTTCTATGGCTACACCTTC. This gives the protein CASSFSGFYGYTF. Using reference TRBV7-8 and TRBJ1-2 for the parts outside the CDR3, the full variable domain is GAGVSQSPRYKVAKRGQDVALRCDPISGHVSLFWYQQALGQGPEFLTYFQNEAQLDKSGLPSDRFFAERPEGSVSTLKIQRTQQEDSAVYLCASSFSGFYGYTFGSGTRLTVV.

The chain employs TRBV20-1 and TRBJ2-7, with D perhaps TRBD1 (5 bases). This CDR3 has 14 amino acids. Germline V gene sequence: CDR1 DFQATT, CDR2 SNEGSKA (reference sequence). Trimming removed 1 base at V and 0 bases at J, with 10 bases between. The CDR3 DNA sequence: TGCAGTGCTAGAGGGACATCTTTCTCCTACGAGCAGTACTTC. Residues: CSARGTSFSYEQYF.

This clonotype has ten or more counts. The chain carries TRBV12-3 or TRBV12-4 and TRBJ2-7, with D possibly TRBD2 on 6 matching bases. The CDR3 covers 17 residues. V lost 0 bases and J 0 bases, leaving 15 bases between the germline ends. CDR3 in amino acids: CASSLAHGGGLSYEQYF. The DNA for the CDR3 is TGTGCCAGCAGTTTAGCCCATGGGGGAGGCCTCTCCTACGAGCAGTACTTC.

The chain joins TRBV5-6 to TRBJ2-7; 10 bases map to TRBD1. The CDR3 loop spans 13 amino acids. The germline V gene encodes CDR1 SGHDT and CDR2 YYEEEE. Trimming removed 7 bases from V and 2 bases from J; junction bases left unmatched: 3. CDR3 region: CASLGTGAYEQYF. DNA for the CDR3: TGTGCCAGCTTAGGGACAGGGGCCTACGAGCAGTACTTC.

The rearrangement uses TRBV6-1 and TRBJ2-2; 10 nucleotides line up with TRBD2. V was pared by 7 bases and J by 0 bases, with 8 bases of the junction left unmatched. This CDR3 comprises 17 residues. From germline, CDR1 is MNHNS and CDR2 SASEGT. Written as DNA, the CDR3 is TGTGCCAGCACCAGGACTAGCGGACGCGCGAACACCGGGGAGCTGTTTTTT. Its protein is CASTRTSGRANTGELFF.

J is TRBJ1-5 and V is TRBV6-2 or TRBV6-3, with TRBD1 matching 8 bases. Unmatched junction bases numbered 4, after V lost 5 bases and J lost 4 bases. Germline V gene lookup returns CDR1 MNHEY and CDR2 SVGEGT. The CDR3 contains 14 residues. The chain's CDR3 is CASSTGTGNQPQHF. The DNA for the CDR3 is TGTGCCAGCAGTACTGGGACAGGTAATCAGCCCCAGCATTTT.

The rearrangement joins TRBV7-9 to TRBJ1-2; D gene ambiguous. The V end was cut by 1 base, the J end by 3 bases, with 6 bases between. From germline, CDR1 is SEHNR and CDR2 FQNEAQ (reference sequence). The CDR3 length is 13 residues. DNA for the CDR3: TGTGCCAGCAGCTTAGGATTTTACTATGGCTACACCTTC. This encodes CASSLGFYYGYTF.

V usage is TRBV20-1 and J usage is TRBJ2-7; TRBD1 might be the D (5 bases). In germline, CDR1 is DFQATT, CDR2 SNEGSKA (reference sequence). Trimming shortened V by 0 bases and J by 3 bases, and 12 bases separated the two germline ends. The CDR3 runs to 14 residues. CDR3 coding DNA: TGCAGTGCTAGAGATCCGCAGGGTAGCTACGAGCAGTACTTC. It encodes CSARDPQGSYEQYF.

This clonotype was observed a handful of times. This chain joins TRBV20-1 and TRBJ2-7; D possibly corresponds to TRBD2 (6 bases). Deletions cut 5 bases from V and 2 bases from J, with 16 bases between. Germline CDR1 and CDR2: DFQATT and SNEGSKA (reference sequence). The CDR3 loop spans 14 amino acids. CDR3 sequence: CSAFRLVLAYEQYF. The CDR3 nucleotides read TGCAGTGCTTTCCGACTAGTCCTTGCCTACGAGCAGTACTTC.

In its sample, this clonotype was seen a few times. The chain couples TRBV5-1 to TRBJ1-4; D is undetermined. V lost 3 bases, J lost 0 bases, and 18 bases lay in between. The length of the CDR3 is 18 residues. Germline V gene data show CDR1 as SGHRS and CDR2 as YFSETQ. CDR3 sequence reads: CASSSAVGFEATNEKLFF. CDR3 nucleotide sequence: TGCGCCAGCAGCTCGGCCGTGGGGTTCGAGGCAACTAATGAAAAACTGTTTTTT. The full variable domain, rest sourced from reference TRBV5-1 and TRBJ1-4, is KAGVTQTPRYLIKTRGQQVTLSCSPISGHRSVSWYQQTPGQGLQFLFEYFSETQRNKGNFPGRFSGRQFSNSRSEMNVSTLELGDSALYLCASSSAVGFEATNEKLFFGSGTQLSVL.

This clonotype came up a few times. The rearrangement joins TRBV29-1 to TRBJ2-1, with 13 bases matching TRBD2. This CDR3 is built from 14 residues. Trimming at V came to 2 bases and at J to 9 bases, leaving 4 bases not matched to a gene. The V gene's germline CDR1 is SQVTM and CDR2 ANQGSEA. CDR3: CSVEKGTSGTEQFF. The CDR3 bases are TGCAGCGTTGAAAAAGGGACTAGCGGGACTGAGCAGTTCTTC.

This clonotype has only a few counts. J is TRBJ2-3 and V is TRBV11-1; TRBD2 matches at 13 bases. Germline values: CDR1 SGHAT, CDR2 FQDESV (reference sequence). The V gene end was trimmed by 5 bases and the J gene end by 6 bases; junction bases not matched to a gene: 8. This CDR3 has 16 residues. The CDR3 nucleotides read TGTGCCAGCAGCCCAGAACTAGCGGGAGGGCCGGATACGCAGTATTTT. Its protein product is CASSPELAGGPDTQYF. The complete variable domain, with remaining parts taken from reference TRBV11-1 and TRBJ2-3, reads EAEVAQSPRYKITEKSQAVAFWCDPISGHATLYWYRQILGQGPELLVQFQDESVVDDSQLPKDRFSAERLKGVDSTLKIQPAELGDSAMYLCASSPELAGGPDTQYFGPGTRLTVL.